What follows are 25 T cell receptor beta chains derived from one specimen sequenced in a study of vaccination effects on CD4 cells after COVID-19. Their recognized antigens are unknown. Libraries were prepared by immunoSEQ multiplex PCR; TCRdb keeps only in-frame clonotypes and omits some of them. The data show about 45,000 clones, approximately 72% seen once. In the ViraFEST assay, antigen-specific CD4+ clonotypes were identified by expansion after peptide-pool stimulation. Upon completion of approximately ten days in culture, CD4+ T cells were isolated. A positive SARS-CoV-2 PCR test fell between March and December 2020. Material: CD4+ T cells from PBMCs cultured with a peptide pool, obtained before COVID-19 vaccination. Every receptor here comes from a human donor who had a prior SARS-CoV-2 infection.

The chain combines TRBV27 with TRBJ2-7, with TRBD1 identical over 9 bases. CDR1 and CDR2 (germline): MNHEY, SMNVEV (reference sequence). Losses at the gene ends were 2 bases for V and 2 bases for J; bases not matched to a gene: 1. CDR3 size: 14 residues. The CDR3 region is CASSLRDRAYEQYF. As DNA, the CDR3 is TGTGCCAGCAGTTTACGGGACAGGGCCTACGAGCAGTACTTC.

V gene TRBV18 combines with J gene TRBJ1-1, with D possibly matching TRBD1 (5 bases). The CDR3 has 16 amino acids. Germline CDR1 reads KGHSH; CDR2 reads LQKENI. V shed 1 base and J shed 5 bases, with 17 bases lying between them. CDR3 loop: CASSPQNSGTGTEAFF. CDR3 nucleotide sequence: TGTGCCAGCTCACCACAAAACTCTGGGACGGGGACTGAAGCTTTCTTT.

The rearrangement links TRBV11-2 to TRBJ2-1; 11 nucleotides align to TRBD2. J was trimmed by 3 bases and V by 6 bases; bases with no gene match: 7. The CDR3 runs to 16 residues. CDR1 is SGHAT and CDR2 is FQNNGV in the germline V gene. CDR3 in DNA: TGTGCCAGCAGGTATAGACTAGCGGGGTACTACAATGAGCAGTTCTTC. As protein: CASRYRLAGYYNEQFF.

The V call is TRBV4-1, the J call TRBJ1-2; D remains ambiguous. The V and J ends lost 0 bases and 5 bases respectively, with 13 bases between them. This CDR3 has 15 residues. The germline V gene encodes CDR1 MGHRA and CDR2 YSYEKL. As DNA, the CDR3 is TGCGCCAGCAGCCAAGATCTCAGGACGACTTATGGCTACACCTTC. This translates into CASSQDLRTTYGYTF.

CDR3 bases: TGCGCCAGCAGCATGAACAGGGTTGACGGTGAAAAACTGTTTTTT. Translating it yields CASSMNRVDGEKLFF. The gene calls are TRBV5-1 and TRBJ1-4; a possible D gene is TRBD1 (6 bases). CDR1 SGHRS and CDR2 YFSETQ come from the germline V gene. Trimming removed 4 bases from V and 7 bases from J, with 17 bases in between. This CDR3 has 15 residues.

The CDR3 loop is CAWRGVNYGYTF. CDR3 in DNA: TGTGCCTGGAGGGGGGTTAACTATGGCTACACCTTC. This chain connects TRBV30 to TRBJ1-2, with D perhaps TRBD1 (5 bases). Trimming shortened V by 3 bases and J by 1 base, and 6 bases separated the two germline ends. This CDR3 contains 12 residues. Germline V lookup: CDR1 GTSNPN, CDR2 SVGIG (reference sequence).

The chain is built from TRBV4-2 and TRBJ2-5; D gene uncertain. The V gene lost 0 bases and the J gene lost 1 base, with 9 bases spanning the gap. The germline V gene has CDR1 LGHNA and CDR2 YNFKEQ. The CDR3 is 15 residues long. The DNA for the CDR3 is TGTGCCAGCAGCCAAGATAGGGAACGCCAAGAGACCCAGTACTTC. This encodes CASSQDRERQETQYF.

The chain carries TRBV19 and TRBJ2-1, with 8 bases identical to TRBD2. This CDR3 has 16 residues. Germline V lookup: CDR1 LNHDA, CDR2 SQIVND (reference sequence). The junction had 18 bases not matched to a gene; V was cut back by 3 bases and J by 14 bases. CDR3 sequence (DNA): TGTGCCAGTAGTATCGACGCGGGAGGAGGTCCAGGGAGCGAGTTCTTC. This encodes CASSIDAGGGPGSEFF.

This chain uses TRBV6-2 or TRBV6-3 with TRBJ1-5; 10 positions match TRBD1. The J segment lost 5 bases and the V segment lost 2 bases, leaving 6 bases of the junction unmatched. The CDR3 sequence is 16 residues long. Germline V gives CDR1 MNHEY, CDR2 SVGEGT. The chain's CDR3 is CASSYPPGTGDQPQHF. The CDR3 DNA follows: TGTGCCAGCAGTTACCCCCCAGGGACAGGGGATCAGCCCCAGCATTTT.

This sequence joins TRBV18 and TRBJ1-3; D unresolved. The CDR3 loop spans 16 amino acids. Germline CDR1 and CDR2: KGHSH and LQKENI. V was trimmed by 1 base and J by 0 bases, leaving 10 bases between them. In DNA, the CDR3 is TGTGCCAGCTCACCACGAGTTGGACCCTCTGGAAACACCATATATTTT. It is translated as CASSPRVGPSGNTIYF. The full variable domain, completed using reference TRBV18 and TRBJ1-3, is NAGVMQNPRHLVRRRGQEARLRCSPMKGHSHVYWYRQLPEEGLKFMVYLQKENIIDESGMPKERFSAEFPKEGPSILRIQQVVRGDSAAYFCASSPRVGPSGNTIYFGEGSWLTVV.

The gene calls are TRBV5-6 and TRBJ2-7; D is possibly TRBD1 (6 bases). CDR1 is SGHDT, CDR2 YYEEEE, per germline. CDR3 length: 15 residues. Trimming cost V 4 bases and J 5 bases, with 19 bases left between them. As DNA, the CDR3 is TGTGCCAGCAGCGATTTAGGGGGTATAATCGACGAGCAGTACTTC. Translation gives CASSDLGGIIDEQYF.

The genes are TRBV4-1 and TRBJ1-5; 9 bases map to TRBD1. Germline-derived CDR1 and CDR2 are MGHRA and YSYEKL. With V trimmed by 4 bases and J by 6 bases, 13 bases remained unmatched. The CDR3 runs to 17 residues. CDR3 sequence reads: CASSLRQGGFYSQPQHF. Here the CDR3 DNA reads TGCGCCAGCAGCCTCCGACAGGGGGGTTTTTATAGTCAGCCCCAGCATTTT.

In this sample, this clone turned up a few times. CDR3 bases: TGTGCCAGCAAACCTAACAGGGACCCCAACCTTAACTATGGCTACACCTTC. Translation gives CASKPNRDPNLNYGYTF. This chain uses TRBV27 with TRBJ1-2, with D possibly TRBD1 on 6 matching bases. The V end lost 7 bases, the J end lost 1 base, and 22 bases lay between the germline ends. CDR3 size: 17 residues. The germline V gene has CDR1 MNHEY and CDR2 SMNVEV (reference sequence).

The V and J genes are TRBV27 and TRBJ1-5; tentative D call: TRBD1 (5 bases). The length of the CDR3 is 15 residues. Trimming pared 3 bases from V and 6 bases from J, leaving 15 bases between. Germline-derived CDR1 and CDR2 are MNHEY and SMNVEV (reference sequence). Here the CDR3 reads CASSFYGFGGQPQHF. CDR3 bases: TGTGCCAGCAGTTTTTATGGGTTTGGGGGTCAGCCCCAGCATTTT.

This clone was seen a single time. This chain links TRBV11-3 with TRBJ2-1; D is unclear. The CDR3 consists of 13 residues. The germline V and J ends were trimmed by 3 bases and 9 bases, with 12 bases remaining between them. CDR1 is SGHNT and CDR2 is YENEEA in the germline V gene. The CDR3 protein is CASSLDSHREQFF. The CDR3 DNA follows: TGTGCCAGCAGCTTGGATAGTCATCGTGAGCAGTTCTTC.

This sequence joins TRBV4-2 and TRBJ2-1; 7 bases line up with TRBD2. There are 19 residues in the CDR3. With 5 bases clipped from V and 1 base from J, the junction kept 17 bases outside the gene matches. Germline CDR1 and CDR2: LGHNA and YNFKEQ. CDR3 loop: CASSSDGGSLLGSYNEQFF. The CDR3 nucleotides are TGTGCCAGCAGCTCCGATGGCGGGAGCCTCCTTGGGTCCTACAATGAGCAGTTCTTC.

V gene TRBV5-1 combines with J gene TRBJ2-3, with D perhaps being TRBD1 or TRBD2 (6 bases each). V lost 2 bases and J 5 bases, leaving 18 bases between the germline ends. Germline CDR1 is SGHRS and CDR2 is YFSETQ. The CDR3 contains 16 residues. CDR3 in DNA: TGCGCCAGCAGCTTCGGACGGGGGCCCACCGGAGATACGCAGTATTTT. This translates into CASSFGRGPTGDTQYF.

This chain links TRBV2 with TRBJ2-7, with D hard to call. Trimming pared 6 bases from V and 0 bases from J, leaving 9 bases between. CDR1 and CDR2 from the germline V gene are SNHLY and FYNNEI. This CDR3 has 13 amino acids. In nucleotides, the CDR3 is TGTGCCAGCAGCCGCCTCGACTCCTACGAGCAGTACTTC. Translation gives CASSRLDSYEQYF.

Turning to this clone: Relative to the germline gene, one junction end is altered; a read error may explain this. The rearrangement uses TRBV5-1 and TRBJ2-1; D may be TRBD1 or TRBD2 (5 bases each). There are 13 residues in the CDR3. The germline V gene has CDR1 SGHRS and CDR2 YFSETQ. The CDR3 DNA is TGCGCCAGCAGGTTGGGGGACTACAATGAGCAGTTCTTC. Encoded protein: CASRLGDYNEQFF.

The chain uses TRBV2 and TRBJ1-2; D gene uncertain. The CDR3 is made up of 8 amino acids. V lost 7 bases and J 6 bases, leaving 0 bases between the germline ends. CDR1 and CDR2 (germline): SNHLY, FYNNEI. CDR3: CASNGYTF. The DNA for the CDR3 is TGTGCCAGCAATGGCTACACCTTC.

This chain uses TRBV5-1 with TRBJ1-6; 9 bases fit TRBD1. Losses at the gene ends were 3 bases for V and 9 bases for J; bases not matched to a gene: 4. The CDR3 loop spans 14 amino acids. Looked up from germline, CDR1 is SGHRS and CDR2 is YFSETQ. The CDR3 DNA follows: TGCGCCAGCAGCTCCGGGACAGGGCTTTCACCCCTCCACTTT. It translates to CASSSGTGLSPLHF.

The chain employs TRBV6-6 and TRBJ2-4; the D is unclear. Germline V CDR1 and CDR2: MNHNY, SVGAGI (reference sequence). V was cut by 7 bases and J by 6 bases, with 16 bases left in between. This CDR3 spans 14 amino acids. The CDR3 DNA sequence: TGTGCCAGCACCGATTCCCAGGTCGGAAACATTCAGTACTTC. Protein sequence: CASTDSQVGNIQYF.

The chain combines TRBV9 with TRBJ2-1; D may be TRBD1 (6 bases). The germline V gene has CDR1 SGDLS and CDR2 YYNGEE. V lost 0 bases to trimming and J lost 9 bases, with 16 bases between them. CDR3 length equals 15 residues. The CDR3 nucleotides read TGTGCCAGCAGCGTAGACTGGATGGGGGCCAGTGAGCAGTTCTTC. Protein product: CASSVDWMGASEQFF.

The V call is TRBV7-2, the J call TRBJ2-2, with D hard to call. Looked up from germline, CDR1 is SGHTA and CDR2 is FQGNSA. Trimming took off 2 bases at V and 6 bases at J, with 13 bases between the two ends. The length of the CDR3 is 15 residues. The CDR3 region has the DNA TGTGCCAGCAGCTTATTTAACAATTCCCCCGGGGAGCTGTTTTTT. It encodes CASSLFNNSPGELFF.

CDR3 nucleotides: TGTGCCTGGAGTCCCTTACGGAGGGAGACCCAGTACTTC. The encoded protein is CAWSPLRRETQYF. This sequence joins TRBV30 and TRBJ2-5, with a tentative D call TRBD2 (5 bases). Germline V gives CDR1 GTSNPN, CDR2 SVGIG (reference sequence). This CDR3 is built from 13 residues. Trimming took off 2 bases at V and 5 bases at J, with 12 bases between the two ends.